Shown below are 8 T cell receptor beta chains from a single sample sequenced in a study of CD4+ T cells in melanoma. The method was immunoSEQ multiplex PCR; TCRdb's version includes in-frame clones alone and lacks a portion of them. This table holds tens of thousands of clones, roughly three quarters found once. Sequencing was done on a sample of tumor tissue. Receptors were obtained from a human donor with melanoma.

The rearrangement joins TRBV4-3 to TRBJ1-1; maybe TRBD1 (5 bases). Trimming took 0 bases from V and 1 from J, leaving 6 bases between them. The length of the CDR3 is 14 residues. Germline V CDR1 and CDR2: LGHNA, YSLEER. In nucleotides, the CDR3 is TGCGCCAGCAGCCAAGACGGGGGGAACACTGAAGCTTTCTTT. As protein: CASSQDGGNTEAFF.

This chain joins TRBV7-9 and TRBJ2-7; maybe TRBD1 (5 bases). CDR1 and CDR2 (germline): SEHNR, FQNEAQ (reference sequence). CDR3 length: 14 amino acids. The V and J ends lost 6 bases and 7 bases respectively, with 19 bases between them. For the CDR3, the DNA is TGTGCCAGCAGACGACAAGAAGGGGTCTGGGAGCAGTACTTC. Its translation: CASRRQEGVWEQYF.

The rearrangement uses TRBV19 and TRBJ1-2, with 9 bases lining up with TRBD1. J was trimmed by 4 bases and V by 5 bases; bases with no gene match: 14. The germline CDR1 and CDR2 sequences are LNHDA and SQIVND (reference sequence). The CDR3 is 17 residues long. The CDR3 DNA reads as TGTGCCAGTAGTCCTCTAGGACAGGGGTTTGGGAGCTATGGCTACACCTTC. Its protein product is CASSPLGQGFGSYGYTF.

This clone was seen just once. This sequence joins TRBV7-9 and TRBJ1-1; D is possibly TRBD1 (5 bases). Germline loops: CDR1 SEHNR, CDR2 FQNEAQ (reference sequence). This CDR3 is 15 amino acids long. V shed 3 bases and J shed 3 bases, with 14 bases lying between them. CDR3 loop: CASSFLSGRDTEAFF. The CDR3 DNA reads as TGTGCCAGCAGCTTCCTGTCGGGGCGAGACACTGAAGCTTTCTTT.

The chain is built from TRBV5-1 and TRBJ2-4; 8 bases align to TRBD1. After removal of 0 bases from V and 4 bases from J, the junction contained 3 bases not matched to a gene. This CDR3 is built from 15 residues. The germline gives CDR1 SGHRS, CDR2 YFSETQ. CDR3 sequence reads: CASSLGGDRKNIQYF. As DNA, the CDR3 is TGCGCCAGCAGCTTGGGGGGGGACAGGAAAAACATTCAGTACTTC.

V gene TRBV28 combines with J gene TRBJ2-1, with D tentatively TRBD2 (5 bases). This CDR3 is 14 amino acids long. Germline V gene sequence: CDR1 MDHEN, CDR2 SYDVKM. V dropped 6 bases and J dropped 0 bases, with 9 bases sitting between them. CDR3 sequence: CASSGVSSYNEQFF. The CDR3 coding sequence is TGTGCCAGCAGCGGGGTAAGCTCCTACAATGAGCAGTTCTTC.

This clone was detected only once. The J gene is TRBJ2-7, the V gene TRBV15; D call uncertain. The CDR3 runs 15 residues. The V gene's germline CDR1 is LNHNV and CDR2 YYDKDF (reference sequence). The V end was cut by 0 bases, the J end by 3 bases, with 12 bases between. The DNA of the CDR3 is TGTGCCACCAGCAGAGAAGATGCAGCAAACTACGAGCAGTACTTC. Translation gives CATSREDAANYEQYF.

The chain joins TRBV30 to TRBJ1-5; 7 bases align to TRBD1. V gave up 3 bases and J gave up 4 bases; unmatched junction bases: 15. Germline CDR1 GTSNPN, CDR2 SVGIG (reference sequence). The CDR3 is 17 residues long. CDR3 amino acids: CAWSLPGGSSGNQPQHF. In DNA, the CDR3 is TGTGCCTGGAGCTTACCAGGGGGAAGTTCCGGGAATCAGCCCCAGCATTTT.